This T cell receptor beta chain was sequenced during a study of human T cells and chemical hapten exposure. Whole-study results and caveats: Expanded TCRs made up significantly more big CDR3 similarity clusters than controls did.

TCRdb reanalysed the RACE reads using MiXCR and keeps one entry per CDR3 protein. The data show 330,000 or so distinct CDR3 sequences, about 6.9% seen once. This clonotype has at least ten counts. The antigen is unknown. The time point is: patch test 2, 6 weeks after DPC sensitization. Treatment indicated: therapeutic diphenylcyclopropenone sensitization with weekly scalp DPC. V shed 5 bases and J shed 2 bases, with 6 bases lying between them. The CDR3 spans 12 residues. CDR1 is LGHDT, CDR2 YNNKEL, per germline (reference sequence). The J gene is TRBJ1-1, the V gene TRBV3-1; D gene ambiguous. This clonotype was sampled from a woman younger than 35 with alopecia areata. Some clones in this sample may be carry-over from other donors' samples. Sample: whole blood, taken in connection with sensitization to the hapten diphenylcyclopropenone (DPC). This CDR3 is CASSLINTEAFF. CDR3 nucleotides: TGTGCCAGCAGCTTGATCAACACTGAAGCTTTCTTT.